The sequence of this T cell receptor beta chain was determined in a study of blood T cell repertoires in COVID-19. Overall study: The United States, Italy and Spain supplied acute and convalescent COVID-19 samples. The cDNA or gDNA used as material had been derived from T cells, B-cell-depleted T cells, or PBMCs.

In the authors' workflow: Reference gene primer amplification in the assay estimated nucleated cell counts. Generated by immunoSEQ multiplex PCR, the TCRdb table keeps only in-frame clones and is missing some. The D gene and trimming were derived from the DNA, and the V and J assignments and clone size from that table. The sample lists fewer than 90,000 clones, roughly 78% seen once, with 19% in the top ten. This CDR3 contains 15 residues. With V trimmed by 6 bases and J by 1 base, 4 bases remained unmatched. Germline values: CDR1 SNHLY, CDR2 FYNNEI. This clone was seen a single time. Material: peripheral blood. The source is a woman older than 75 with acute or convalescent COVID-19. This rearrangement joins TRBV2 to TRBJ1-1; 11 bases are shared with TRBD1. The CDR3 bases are TGTGCCAGCAGGTACGGACAGGGGGCGAACACTGAAGCTTTCTTT. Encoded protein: CASRYGQGANTEAFF.